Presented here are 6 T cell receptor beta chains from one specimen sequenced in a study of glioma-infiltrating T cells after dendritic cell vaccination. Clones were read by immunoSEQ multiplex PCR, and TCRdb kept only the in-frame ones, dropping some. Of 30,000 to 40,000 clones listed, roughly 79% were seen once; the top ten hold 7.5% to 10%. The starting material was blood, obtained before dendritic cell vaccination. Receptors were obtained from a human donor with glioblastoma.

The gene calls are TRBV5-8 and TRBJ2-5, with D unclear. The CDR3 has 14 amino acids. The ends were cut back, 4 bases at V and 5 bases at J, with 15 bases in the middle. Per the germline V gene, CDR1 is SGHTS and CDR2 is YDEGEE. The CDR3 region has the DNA TGTGCCAGCAGCCCCAACAGACCCCATGAGACCCAGTACTTC. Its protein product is CASSPNRPHETQYF. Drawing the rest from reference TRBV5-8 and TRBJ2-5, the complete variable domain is EAGVTQSPTHLIKTRGQQATLRCSPISGHTSVYWYQQALGLGLQFLLWYDEGEERNRGNFPPRFSGRQFPNYSSELNVNALELEDSALYLCASSPNRPHETQYFGPGTRLLVL.

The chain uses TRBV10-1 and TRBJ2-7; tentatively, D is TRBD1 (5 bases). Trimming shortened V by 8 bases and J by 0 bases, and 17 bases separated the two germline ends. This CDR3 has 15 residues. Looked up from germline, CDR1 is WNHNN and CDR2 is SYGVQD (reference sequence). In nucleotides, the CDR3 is TGCGCCAGCCACGGGCCCAGGACAAGCTCCTACGAGCAGTACTTC. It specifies CASHGPRTSSYEQYF.

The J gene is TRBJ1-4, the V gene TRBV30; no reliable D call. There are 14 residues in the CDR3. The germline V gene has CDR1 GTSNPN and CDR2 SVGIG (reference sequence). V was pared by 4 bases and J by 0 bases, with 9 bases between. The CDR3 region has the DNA TGTGCCTGGACTGACACCGCAACTAATGAAAAACTGTTTTTT. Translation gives CAWTDTATNEKLFF.

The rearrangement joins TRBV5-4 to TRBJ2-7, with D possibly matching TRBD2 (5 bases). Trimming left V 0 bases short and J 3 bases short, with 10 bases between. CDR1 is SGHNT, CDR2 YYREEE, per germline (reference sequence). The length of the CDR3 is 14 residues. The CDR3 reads CASSLEGGDYEQYF. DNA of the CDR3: TGTGCCAGCAGCTTGGAAGGAGGCGACTACGAGCAGTACTTC.

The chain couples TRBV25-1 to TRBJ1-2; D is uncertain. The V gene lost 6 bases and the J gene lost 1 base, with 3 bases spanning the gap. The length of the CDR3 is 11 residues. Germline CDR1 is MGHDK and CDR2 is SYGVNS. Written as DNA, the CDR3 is TGTGCCAGCAGCGTTAACTATGGCTACACCTTC. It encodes CASSVNYGYTF.

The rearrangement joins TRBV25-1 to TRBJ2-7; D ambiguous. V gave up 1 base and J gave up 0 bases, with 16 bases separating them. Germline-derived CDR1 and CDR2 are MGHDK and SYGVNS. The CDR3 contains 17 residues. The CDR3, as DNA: TGTGCCAGCAGTGAATCCCGGAGAGCACCCCACTCCTACGAGCAGTACTTC. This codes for CASSESRRAPHSYEQYF.